These 24 T cell receptor beta chains were sequenced from one sample in a study of post-analysis software for immune sequencing data. Study-level results: Controls had lower frequencies than patients of 4 or 5 TRBV segments, which included TRBV5-6, TRBV5-1 and TRBV20-1.

No antigens are known for them. Unique molecular identifiers were built into the TCR beta cDNA libraries. MiXCR was run by TCRdb on the PCR reads, yielding one entry per CDR3 protein. The table lists about 430,000 distinct CDR3 sequences, 30% to 45% of them singletons. Sequences were obtained from blood. All receptors derive from a girl aged 2 to 9 with multiple sclerosis.

This clonotype occurred a few times. J is TRBJ2-1 and V is TRBV7-9; D gene ambiguous. In germline, CDR1 is SEHNR, CDR2 FQNEAQ (reference sequence). The V end was cut by 3 bases, the J end by 14 bases, with 11 bases between. The length of the CDR3 is 11 residues. CDR3 in amino acids: CASSFRDKEFF. The CDR3 DNA reads as TGTGCCAGCAGCTTTCGAGACAAGGAGTTCTTC. The whole variable domain, filled in from reference TRBV7-9 and TRBJ2-1, reads DTGVSQNPRHKITKRGQNVTFRCDPISEHNRLYWYRQTLGQGPEFLTYFQNEAQLEKSRLLSDRFSAERPKGSFSTLEIQRTEQGDSAMYLCASSFRDKEFFGPGTRLTVL.

As to this clonotype: One end of the junction varies from germline; a read error may be responsible. The chain is built from TRBV7-9 and TRBJ1-1, with 7 bases fitting TRBD1. The CDR3 covers 14 residues. Germline lookup yields CDR1 SEHNR and CDR2 FQNEAQ (reference sequence). CDR3 nucleotide sequence: TGTGCCAGCAGCTCCCAGGGGGTATGGAATGAAGATTTCTTT. Translating gives CASSSQGVWNEDFF.

The rearrangement uses TRBV9 and TRBJ2-4; D uncertain. Germline values: CDR1 SGDLS, CDR2 YYNGEE. Trimming shortened V by 2 bases and J by 8 bases, and 8 bases separated the two germline ends. CDR3 length equals 12 residues. CDR3 nucleotide sequence: TGTGCCAGCAGCGTGGACGGCGACATTCAGTACTTC. Its translation: CASSVDGDIQYF. The full variable domain, with the rest looked up from reference TRBV9 and TRBJ2-4, is DSGVTQTPKHLITATGQRVTLRCSPRSGDLSVYWYQQSLDQGLQFLIQYYNGEERAKGNILERFSAQQFPDLHSELNLSSLELGDSALYFCASSVDGDIQYFGAGTRLSVL.

This clonotype was seen more than once but under ten times. This sequence joins TRBV5-5 and TRBJ2-5; 7 bases map to TRBD2. In germline, CDR1 is SGHKS, CDR2 YYEKEE (reference sequence). J was trimmed by 1 base and V by 1 base; bases with no gene match: 7. The CDR3 has 16 amino acids. CDR3 sequence: CASSLIMTGGQETQYF. DNA of the CDR3: TGTGCCAGCAGCTTGATCATGACGGGGGGCCAAGAGACCCAGTACTTC.

About this clonotype: The junction departs from the called germline gene at one end, perhaps through a read error. The rearrangement uses TRBV28 and TRBJ2-1; D is uncertain. Gene TRBJ2-7 matches the end of the DNA better, so the J call may be wrong. In germline, CDR1 is MDHEN, CDR2 SYDVKM. This CDR3 spans 11 amino acids. The CDR3 DNA reads as TGTGCCAACAGTTTATATTACGAGCAGTACTTC. Translation gives CANSLYYEQYF.

The chain combines TRBV4-1 with TRBJ2-7, with D possibly TRBD1 on 6 matching bases. The closer fit of TRBJ2-5 to the DNA end suggests the J call may be wrong. Germline loops: CDR1 MGHRA, CDR2 YSYEKL. The CDR3 runs 15 residues. Written as DNA, the CDR3 is TGCGCCAGCAGCCACTTCCCGGGACAAGGAGAGACCCAGTACTTC. Translated: CASSHFPGQGETQYF.

This clonotype has only a few counts. The chain uses TRBV5-1 and TRBJ2-1; the D gene is possibly TRBD2 (7 bases). The CDR3 is 15 amino acids. Trimming removed 1 base from V and 2 bases from J, with 10 bases in between. Looked up from germline, CDR1 is SGHRS and CDR2 is YFSETQ. This CDR3 is CASSLPGGAYNEQFF. The CDR3 coding sequence is TGCGCCAGCAGCTTGCCGGGGGGCGCCTACAATGAGCAGTTCTTC.

The genes are TRBV20-1 and TRBJ2-1; TRBD2 matches at 12 bases. V shed 3 bases and J 8 bases; nucleotides not matched to a gene: 5. The CDR3 covers 14 residues. Germline-derived CDR1 and CDR2 are DFQATT and SNEGSKA (reference sequence). CDR3 DNA: TGCAGTGCTAGGACTAGCGGGAGTTGGGATGAGCAGTTCTTC. It yields the protein CSARTSGSWDEQFF.

In its sample, this clonotype was seen once. The chain combines TRBV29-1 with TRBJ1-2; D is possibly TRBD1 (5 bases). Germline values: CDR1 SQVTM, CDR2 ANQGSEA. The V and J ends lost 2 bases and 2 bases respectively, with 9 bases between them. CDR3 length: 13 residues. CDR3 DNA sequence: TGCAGCGTTGAACAGGGTGGAAACTATGGCTACACCTTC. Its translation: CSVEQGGNYGYTF. The full variable domain, rest sourced from reference TRBV29-1 and TRBJ1-2, is SAVISQKPSRDICQRGTSLTIQCQVDSQVTMMFWYRQQPGQSLTLIATANQGSEATYESGFVIDKFPISRPNLTFSTLTVSNMSPEDSSIYLCSVEQGGNYGYTFGSGTRLTVV.

The chain uses TRBV28 and TRBJ1-1; D perhaps matches TRBD1 (5 bases). CDR3 length: 11 amino acids. The V gene's germline CDR1 is MDHEN and CDR2 SYDVKM. The V gene lost 4 bases and the J gene lost 8 bases, with 8 bases spanning the gap. The CDR3 nucleotides are TGTGCCAGCAGTTGGGACGCAGAAGCTTTCTTT. Translation: CASSWDAEAFF.

The J gene is TRBJ1-1, the V gene TRBV5-1, with D possibly matching TRBD1 (5 bases). Germline-derived CDR1 and CDR2 are SGHRS and YFSETQ. The CDR3 extends over 15 amino acids. Trimming pared 3 bases from V and 1 base from J, leaving 13 bases between. The CDR3 here is CASSYGGSENTEAFF. The CDR3 DNA reads TGCGCCAGCAGCTACGGGGGAAGCGAGAACACTGAAGCTTTCTTT.

Remarks on this clonotype: The junction departs from the called germline gene at one end, perhaps through a read error. The chain uses TRBV29-1 and TRBJ2-1, with unresolved D. CDR1 is SQVTM and CDR2 is ANQGSEA in the germline V gene. The CDR3 sequence is 15 residues long. The CDR3 is CSVKDQFIYYNEQFF. The CDR3 DNA reads as TGCAGCGTTAAAGATCAGTTTATTTACTACAATGAGCAGTTCTTC.

V gene TRBV5-6 combines with J gene TRBJ1-6; the match to TRBD1 covers 7 bases. Per germline, CDR1 SGHDT and CDR2 YYEEEE. Trimming cost V 5 bases and J 5 bases; bases outside gene matches: 4. CDR3 length: 14 residues. The CDR3 loop is CASRRDRDNSPLHF. The CDR3 nucleotides are TGTGCCAGCAGGCGGGACAGAGATAATTCACCCCTCCACTTT.

V gene TRBV27 combines with J gene TRBJ1-6, with D possibly being TRBD1 (6 bases). V was shortened by 3 bases and J by 9 bases, with 12 bases between the two germline ends. CDR3 length: 14 residues. Per the germline V gene, CDR1 is MNHEY and CDR2 is SMNVEV (reference sequence). CDR3 loop: CASSFGTLLSPLHF. The CDR3 bases are TGTGCCAGCAGTTTTGGGACACTTCTTTCACCCCTCCACTTT.

The chain is built from TRBV6-5 and TRBJ1-5; D gene uncertain. V lost 2 bases and J lost 5, with 10 bases in between. The germline CDR1 and CDR2 sequences are MNHEY and SVGAGI. The CDR3 has 14 amino acids. CDR3 DNA sequence: TGTGCCAGCAGTTACACTCAGAGACATCAGCCCCAGCATTTT. Its protein product is CASSYTQRHQPQHF.

The CDR3 here is CASNRASGRAQVSETQYF. The CDR3 DNA reads TGTGCCAGCAACCGCGCTAGCGGGAGGGCCCAGGTGTCAGAGACCCAGTACTTC. The rearrangement uses TRBV28 and TRBJ2-5, with 12 bases matching TRBD2. The CDR3 has 18 amino acids. Germline values: CDR1 MDHEN, CDR2 SYDVKM. Losses at the gene ends were 7 bases for V and 4 bases for J; bases not matched to a gene: 16.

This chain links TRBV6-2 or TRBV6-3 with TRBJ2-3, with TRBD2 identical over 7 bases. The junction had 2 bases not matched to a gene; V was cut back by 2 bases and J by 3 bases. CDR1 and CDR2 (germline): MNHEY, SVGEGT. The CDR3 has 14 amino acids. The CDR3 here is CASSYVRETDTQYF. CDR3 DNA sequence: TGTGCCAGCAGTTACGTGCGGGAGACAGATACGCAGTATTTT.

This clonotype was seen a handful of times. This chain links TRBV28 with TRBJ2-7, with D unclear. This CDR3 is built from 15 residues. V was cut by 3 bases and J by 0 bases, with 12 bases left in between. The germline CDR1 and CDR2 sequences are MDHEN and SYDVKM. This CDR3 reads CASSFLIRPSYEQYF. CDR3 bases: TGTGCCAGCAGTTTCCTCATCAGGCCCTCCTACGAGCAGTACTTC.

This clonotype was detected a few times. DNA for the CDR3: TGCAGTGCTAGTGAGGTATCAGCGGGAGAGACCTACAATGAGCAGTTCTTC. It encodes CSASEVSAGETYNEQFF. The J gene is TRBJ2-1, the V gene TRBV20-1; 8 bases are shared with TRBD2. Germline V lookup: CDR1 DFQATT, CDR2 SNEGSKA (reference sequence). The CDR3 covers 17 residues. Trimming cost V 3 bases and J 2 bases; bases outside gene matches: 12.

This chain uses TRBV7-2 with TRBJ2-1; TRBD2 aligns across 8 bases. The length of the CDR3 is 18 residues. Germline lookup yields CDR1 SGHTA and CDR2 FQGNSA. The trim removed 8 bases at V and 2 bases at J, leaving 17 bases unmatched. In DNA, the CDR3 is TGTGCCAGCGGCCACCAAGATAGCGGGACGATCCCCTACAATGAGCAGTTCTTC. It is translated as CASGHQDSGTIPYNEQFF. Together with reference TRBV7-2 and TRBJ2-1, the CDR3 gives the full variable domain: GAGVSQSPSNKVTEKGKDVELRCDPISGHTALYWYRQSLGQGLEFLIYFQGNSAPDKSGLPSDRFSAERTGGSVSTLTIQRTQQEDSAVYLCASGHQDSGTIPYNEQFFGPGTRLTVL.

The chain employs TRBV29-1 and TRBJ1-2; D is undetermined. Trimming took 7 bases from V and 8 from J, leaving 14 bases between them. The CDR3 has 11 amino acids. Germline CDR1 is SQVTM and CDR2 is ANQGSEA. DNA for the CDR3: TGCAGCGCGACTCTAAACGGAGGCTACACCTTC. Amino acid sequence: CSATLNGGYTF.

The rearrangement links TRBV5-1 to TRBJ2-3, with a weak D call TRBD2 (5 bases). CDR3 length equals 15 residues. Trimming left V 1 base short and J 3 bases short, with 12 bases between. The germline V gene has CDR1 SGHRS and CDR2 YFSETQ. The CDR3: CASSLRDWYTDTQYF. The CDR3 region has the DNA TGCGCCAGCAGCTTGCGGGATTGGTATACAGATACGCAGTATTTT.

This chain connects TRBV29-1 to TRBJ2-1, with a possible D match to TRBD1 (5 bases). Per germline, CDR1 SQVTM and CDR2 ANQGSEA. Trimming removed 1 base at V and 9 bases at J, with 7 bases between. This CDR3 is 11 amino acids long. CDR3 loop: CSVEGRGEQFF. The DNA of the CDR3 is TGCAGCGTTGAAGGAAGGGGTGAGCAGTTCTTC.

V gene TRBV7-8 combines with J gene TRBJ2-7, with D perhaps matching TRBD2 (6 bases). Deletions cut 5 bases from V and 1 base from J, with 21 bases between. Germline-derived CDR1 and CDR2 are SGHVS and FQNEAQ. The CDR3 has 17 amino acids. The CDR3 sequence: CASSHPSRRESSYEQYF. The CDR3 DNA reads TGTGCCAGCAGCCACCCGTCCAGGAGGGAGAGTTCCTACGAGCAGTACTTC.